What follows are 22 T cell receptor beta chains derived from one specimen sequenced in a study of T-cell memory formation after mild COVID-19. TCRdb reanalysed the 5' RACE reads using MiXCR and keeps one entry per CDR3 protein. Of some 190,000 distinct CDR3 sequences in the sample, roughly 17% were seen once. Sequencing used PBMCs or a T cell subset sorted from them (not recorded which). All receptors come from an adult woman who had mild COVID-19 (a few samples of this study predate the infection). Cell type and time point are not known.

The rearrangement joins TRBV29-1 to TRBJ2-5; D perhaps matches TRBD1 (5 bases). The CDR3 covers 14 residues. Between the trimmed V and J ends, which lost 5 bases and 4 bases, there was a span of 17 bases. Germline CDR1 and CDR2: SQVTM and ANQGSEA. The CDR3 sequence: CSVTGSILGETQYF. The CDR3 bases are TGCAGCGTTACAGGTTCGATCCTCGGAGAGACCCAGTACTTC.

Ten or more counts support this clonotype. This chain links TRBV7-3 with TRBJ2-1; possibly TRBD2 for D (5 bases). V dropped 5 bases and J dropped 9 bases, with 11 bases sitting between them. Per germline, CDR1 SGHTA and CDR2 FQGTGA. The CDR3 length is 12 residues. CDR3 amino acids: CASSARSGEQFF. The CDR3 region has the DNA TGTGCCAGCAGCGCCCGGAGCGGTGAGCAGTTCTTC.

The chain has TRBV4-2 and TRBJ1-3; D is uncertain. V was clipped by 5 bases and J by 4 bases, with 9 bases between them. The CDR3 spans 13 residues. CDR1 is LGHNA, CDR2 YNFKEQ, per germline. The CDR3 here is CASSYGLGNTIYF. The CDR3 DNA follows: TGTGCCAGCAGCTACGGACTCGGAAACACCATATATTTT.

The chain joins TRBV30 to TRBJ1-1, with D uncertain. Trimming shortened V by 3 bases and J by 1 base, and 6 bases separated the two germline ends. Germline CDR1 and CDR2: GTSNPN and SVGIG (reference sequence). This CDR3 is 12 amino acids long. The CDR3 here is CAWSPTNTEAFF. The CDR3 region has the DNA TGTGCCTGGAGCCCTACGAACACTGAAGCTTTCTTT.

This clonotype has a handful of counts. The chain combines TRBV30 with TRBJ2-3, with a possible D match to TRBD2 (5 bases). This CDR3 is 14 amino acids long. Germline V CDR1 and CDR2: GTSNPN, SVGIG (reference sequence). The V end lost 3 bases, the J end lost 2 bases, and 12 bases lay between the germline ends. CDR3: CAWRRGGPTDTQYF. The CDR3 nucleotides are TGTGCCTGGAGGAGAGGCGGGCCCACAGATACGCAGTATTTT.

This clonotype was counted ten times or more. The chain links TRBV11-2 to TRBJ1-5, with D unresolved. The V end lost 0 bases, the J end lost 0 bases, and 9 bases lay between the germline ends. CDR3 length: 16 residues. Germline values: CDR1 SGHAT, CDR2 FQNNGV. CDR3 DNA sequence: TGTGCCAGCAGCTTAGATGGAGGGAGTAGCAATCAGCCCCAGCATTTT. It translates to CASSLDGGSSNQPQHF.

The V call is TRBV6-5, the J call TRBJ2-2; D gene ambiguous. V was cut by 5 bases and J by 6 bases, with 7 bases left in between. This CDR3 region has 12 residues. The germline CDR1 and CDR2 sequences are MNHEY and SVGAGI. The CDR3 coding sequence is TGTGCCAGCAGTGTGAGGTCCGGGGAGCTGTTTTTT. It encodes CASSVRSGELFF.

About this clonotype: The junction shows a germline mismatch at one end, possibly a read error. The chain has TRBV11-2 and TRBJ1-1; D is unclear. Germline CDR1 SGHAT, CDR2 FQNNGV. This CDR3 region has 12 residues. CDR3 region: CPSSFPSTEAFF. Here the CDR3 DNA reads TGTCCCAGCAGCTTCCCAAGTACTGAAGCTTTCTTT. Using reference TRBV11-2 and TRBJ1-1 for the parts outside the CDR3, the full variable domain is EAGVAQSPRYKIIEKRQSVAFWCNPISGHATLYWYQQILGQGPKLLIQFQNNGVVDDSQLPKDRFSAERLKGVDSTLKIQPAKLEDSAVYLCPSSFPSTEAFFGQGTRLTVV.

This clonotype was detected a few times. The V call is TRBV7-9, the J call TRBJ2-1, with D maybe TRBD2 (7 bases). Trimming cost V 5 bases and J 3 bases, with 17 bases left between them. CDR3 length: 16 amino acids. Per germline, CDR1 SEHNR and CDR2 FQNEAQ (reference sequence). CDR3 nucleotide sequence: TGTGCCAGCAGCGTTAGGGGGGGGGTAGGCTACAATGAGCAGTTCTTC. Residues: CASSVRGGVGYNEQFF.

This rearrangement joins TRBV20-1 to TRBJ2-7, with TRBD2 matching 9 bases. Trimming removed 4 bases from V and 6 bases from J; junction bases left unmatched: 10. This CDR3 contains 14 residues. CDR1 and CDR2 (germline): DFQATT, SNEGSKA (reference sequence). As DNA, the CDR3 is TGCAGTGCTATCAGCGGGGGGATCTGGAGCGAGCAGTACTTC. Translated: CSAISGGIWSEQYF.

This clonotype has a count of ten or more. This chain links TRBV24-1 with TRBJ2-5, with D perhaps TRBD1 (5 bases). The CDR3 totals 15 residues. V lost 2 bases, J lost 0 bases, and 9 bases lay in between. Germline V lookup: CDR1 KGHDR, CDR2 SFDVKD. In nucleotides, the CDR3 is TGTGCCACCAGTGATTATAGACAGTACCAAGAGACCCAGTACTTC. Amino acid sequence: CATSDYRQYQETQYF.

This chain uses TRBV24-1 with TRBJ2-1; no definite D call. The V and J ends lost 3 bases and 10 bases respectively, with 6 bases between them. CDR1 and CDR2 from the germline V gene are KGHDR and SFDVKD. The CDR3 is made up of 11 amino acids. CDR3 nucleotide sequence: TGTGCCACCAGTGATGGGTGGGAGCAGTTCTTC. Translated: CATSDGWEQFF.

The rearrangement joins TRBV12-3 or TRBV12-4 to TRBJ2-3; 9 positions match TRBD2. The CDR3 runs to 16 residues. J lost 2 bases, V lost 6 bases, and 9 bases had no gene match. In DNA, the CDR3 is TGTGCCAGCAGCCCGAGGGCGGGAGGGGCCACAGATACGCAGTATTTT. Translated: CASSPRAGGATDTQYF.

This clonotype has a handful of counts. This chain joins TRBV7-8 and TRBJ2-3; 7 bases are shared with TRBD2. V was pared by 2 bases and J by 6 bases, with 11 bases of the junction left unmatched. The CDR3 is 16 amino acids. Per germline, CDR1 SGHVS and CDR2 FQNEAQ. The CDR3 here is CASSLWRGGSRDTQYF. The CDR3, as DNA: TGTGCCAGCAGCTTATGGAGAGGCGGGAGCAGGGATACGCAGTATTTT.

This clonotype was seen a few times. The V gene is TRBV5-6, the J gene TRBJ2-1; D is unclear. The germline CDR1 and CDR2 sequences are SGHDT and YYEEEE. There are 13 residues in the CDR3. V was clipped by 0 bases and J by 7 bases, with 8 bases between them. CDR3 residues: CASSLEASNEQFF. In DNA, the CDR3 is TGTGCCAGCAGCTTGGAGGCGTCTAATGAGCAGTTCTTC. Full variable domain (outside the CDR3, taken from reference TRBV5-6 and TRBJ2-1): DAGVTQSPTHLIKTRGQQVTLRCSPKSGHDTVSWYQQALGQGPQFIFQYYEEEERQRGNFPDRFSGHQFPNYSSELNVNALLLGDSALYLCASSLEASNEQFFGPGTRLTVL.

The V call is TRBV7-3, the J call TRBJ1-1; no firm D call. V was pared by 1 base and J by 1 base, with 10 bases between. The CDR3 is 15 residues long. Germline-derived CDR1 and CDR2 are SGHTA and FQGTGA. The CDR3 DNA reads TGTGCCAGCAGCTTAAACGGGCAGAGGAACACTGAAGCTTTCTTT. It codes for CASSLNGQRNTEAFF.

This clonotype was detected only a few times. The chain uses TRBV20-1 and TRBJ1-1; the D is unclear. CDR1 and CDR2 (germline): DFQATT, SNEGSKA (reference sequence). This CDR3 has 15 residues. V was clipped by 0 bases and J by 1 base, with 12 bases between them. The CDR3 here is CSARDRNTGNTEAFF. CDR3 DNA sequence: TGCAGTGCTAGAGATCGTAACACGGGGAACACTGAAGCTTTCTTT.

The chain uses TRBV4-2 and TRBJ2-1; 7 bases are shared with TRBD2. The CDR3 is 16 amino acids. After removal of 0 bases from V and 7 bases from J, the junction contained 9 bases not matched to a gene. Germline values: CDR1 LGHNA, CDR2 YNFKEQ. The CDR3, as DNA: TGTGCCAGCAGCCAAGAGGTCCGCGGGAGATCGAATGAGCAGTTCTTC. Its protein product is CASSQEVRGRSNEQFF.

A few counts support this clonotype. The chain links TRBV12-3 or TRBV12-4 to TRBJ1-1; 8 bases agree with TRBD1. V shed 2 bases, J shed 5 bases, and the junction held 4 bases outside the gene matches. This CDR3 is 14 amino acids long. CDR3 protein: CASSLQGAGTEAFF. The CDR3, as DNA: TGTGCCAGCAGTTTACAGGGGGCAGGAACTGAAGCTTTCTTT.

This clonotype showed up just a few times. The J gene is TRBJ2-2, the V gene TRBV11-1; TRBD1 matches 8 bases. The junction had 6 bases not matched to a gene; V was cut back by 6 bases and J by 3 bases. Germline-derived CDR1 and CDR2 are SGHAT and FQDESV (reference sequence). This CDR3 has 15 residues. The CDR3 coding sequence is TGTGCCAGCAGACGCACAGGGGGGCACACCGGGGAGCTGTTTTTT. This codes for CASRRTGGHTGELFF.

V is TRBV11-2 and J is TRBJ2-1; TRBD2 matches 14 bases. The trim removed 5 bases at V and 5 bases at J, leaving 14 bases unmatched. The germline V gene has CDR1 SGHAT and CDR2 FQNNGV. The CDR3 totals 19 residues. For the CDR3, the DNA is TGTGCCAGCAGCCGCCGACTAGCGGGAGGGCCGAGGGAGGACAATGAGCAGTTCTTC. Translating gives CASSRRLAGGPREDNEQFF.

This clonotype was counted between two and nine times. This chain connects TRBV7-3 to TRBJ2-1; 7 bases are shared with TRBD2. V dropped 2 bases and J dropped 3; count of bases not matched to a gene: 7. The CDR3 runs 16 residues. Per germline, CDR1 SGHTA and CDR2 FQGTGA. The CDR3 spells CASSLEVAGVYNEQFF. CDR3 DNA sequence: TGTGCCAGCAGCTTAGAGGTCGCGGGAGTCTACAATGAGCAGTTCTTC. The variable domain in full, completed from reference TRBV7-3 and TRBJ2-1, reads GAGVSQTPSNKVTEKGKYVELRCDPISGHTALYWYRQSLGQGPEFLIYFQGTGAADDSGLPNDRFFAVRPEGSVSTLKIQRTERGDSAVYLCASSLEVAGVYNEQFFGPGTRLTVL.